Each of the 13 T cell receptor beta chains below was sequenced from the same sample in a study of blood T cell repertoires in COVID-19. Repertoires were generated with immunoSEQ multiplex PCR, while TCRdb's copy carries only in-frame clones and drops some. This table holds tens of thousands of clones, about four fifths found once. The sequencing input was peripheral blood. The source is a woman aged 55-70 years with acute or convalescent COVID-19.

The chain couples TRBV10-3 to TRBJ1-2, with D maybe TRBD1 (5 bases). V shed 6 bases and J shed 5 bases, with 10 bases lying between them. There are 12 residues in the CDR3. Germline values: CDR1 ENHRY, CDR2 SYGVKD. For the CDR3, the DNA is TGTGCCATCAGCCCGACAGAATATGGCTACACCTTC. Translated: CAISPTEYGYTF.

Here the CDR3 reads CASSFGASGRENTGELFF. CDR3 DNA: TGTGCCAGCAGCTTTGGGGCTAGCGGGAGGGAGAACACCGGGGAGCTGTTTTTT. The chain employs TRBV11-2 and TRBJ2-2; the match to TRBD2 covers 12 bases. With 3 bases clipped from V and 1 base from J, the junction kept 6 bases outside the gene matches. CDR1 SGHAT and CDR2 FQNNGV come from the germline V gene. The CDR3 spans 18 residues.

V gene TRBV30 combines with J gene TRBJ2-3, with TRBD1 as a possible D gene (6 bases). Looked up from germline, CDR1 is GTSNPN and CDR2 is SVGIG (reference sequence). The CDR3 is 13 amino acids. V lost 2 bases to trimming and J lost 6 bases, with 12 bases between them. CDR3: CAWSMGHLDTQYF. The CDR3 DNA sequence: TGTGCCTGGAGTATGGGACACCTGGATACGCAGTATTTT.

The gene calls are TRBV7-2 and TRBJ2-5; 10 positions agree with TRBD1. CDR1 is SGHTA, CDR2 FQGNSA, per germline. Germline trimming cut 2 bases from V and 5 bases from J; bases unmatched to any gene: 14. The CDR3 has 18 residues. Here the CDR3 reads CASSLRAGTGALGETQYF. CDR3 DNA sequence: TGTGCCAGCAGCTTAAGGGCCGGGACAGGGGCGCTCGGGGAGACCCAGTACTTC.

The chain joins TRBV18 to TRBJ2-3; D perhaps matches TRBD1 (6 bases). Germline lookup yields CDR1 KGHSH and CDR2 LQKENI. Trimming pared 0 bases from V and 4 bases from J, leaving 11 bases between. The CDR3 contains 15 residues. The CDR3 DNA sequence: TGTGCCAGCTCACCACCCCTAAAGGGGGCAGATACGCAGTATTTT. Translating it yields CASSPPLKGADTQYF. The entire variable domain, with the rest obtained from reference TRBV18 and TRBJ2-3, is as follows: NAGVMQNPRHLVRRRGQEARLRCSPMKGHSHVYWYRQLPEEGLKFMVYLQKENIIDESGMPKERFSAEFPKEGPSILRIQQVVRGDSAAYFCASSPPLKGADTQYFGPGTRLTVL.

As for this clone: At the DNA level, this CDR3 is encoded by other sequences in the same sample as well. CDR3 in amino acids: CATSRAVQETQYF. The CDR3 region has the DNA TGTGCCACCAGCAGGGCAGTTCAAGAGACCCAGTACTTC. This chain joins TRBV15 and TRBJ2-5, with D unclear. The V gene lost 3 bases and the J gene lost 2 bases, with 7 bases spanning the gap. Germline CDR1 LNHNV, CDR2 YYDKDF (reference sequence). The CDR3 has 13 amino acids.

The chain recombines TRBV30 with TRBJ1-5; 8 bases map to TRBD1. The germline V gene encodes CDR1 GTSNPN and CDR2 SVGIG (reference sequence). V gave up 3 bases and J gave up 1 base; unmatched junction bases: 8. The CDR3 spans 16 residues. The CDR3 region has the DNA TGTGCCTGGAGCGGACAGGGAGGCGGCAGCAATCAGCCCCAGCATTTT. Encoded protein: CAWSGQGGGSNQPQHF.

V and J are TRBV27 and TRBJ2-1; 8 bases match TRBD1. The CDR3 consists of 15 residues. The junction had 5 bases not matched to a gene; V was cut back by 3 bases and J by 4 bases. Per the germline V gene, CDR1 is MNHEY and CDR2 is SMNVEV (reference sequence). CDR3 loop: CASSFNRGFYNEQFF. The CDR3, as DNA: TGTGCCAGCAGTTTCAACAGGGGGTTTTACAATGAGCAGTTCTTC.

This clone has just a few counts. The rearrangement links TRBV3-1 (or the pseudogene TRBV3-2) to TRBJ1-2, with TRBD1 as a possible D gene (6 bases). The CDR3 has 15 residues. Germline assignment: CDR1 LGHDT and CDR2 YNNKEL (reference sequence). V was trimmed by 0 bases and J by 2 bases, leaving 10 bases between them. This CDR3 is CASSQDFQGNYGYTF. The CDR3 region has the DNA TGTGCCAGCAGCCAAGACTTCCAGGGGAACTATGGCTACACCTTC.

The gene calls are TRBV28 and TRBJ2-3; TRBD1 matches at 7 bases. This CDR3 is built from 16 residues. The germline V gene has CDR1 MDHEN and CDR2 SYDVKM. V dropped 5 bases and J dropped 4; count of bases not matched to a gene: 12. The CDR3 sequence: CASSPTGAAQSDTQYF. Written as DNA, the CDR3 is TGTGCCAGCAGTCCCACAGGGGCGGCACAGTCAGATACGCAGTATTTT.

As to this clone: Other DNA sequences of this sample code for an identical CDR3. The V call is TRBV3-1 (or the pseudogene TRBV3-2), the J call TRBJ1-3; D is unresolved. There are 17 residues in the CDR3. V lost 3 bases to trimming and J lost 2 bases, with 17 bases between them. Germline CDR1 LGHDT, CDR2 YNNKEL (reference sequence). The CDR3 DNA sequence: TGTGCCAGCAGCCAGACCGGACTCGGATCACCTGGAAACACCATATATTTT. Amino acid sequence: CASSQTGLGSPGNTIYF.

The J gene is TRBJ1-1, the V gene TRBV3-1 (or the pseudogene TRBV3-2); TRBD1 is a possible D gene (5 bases). Trimming pared 1 base from V and 2 bases from J, leaving 8 bases between. CDR1 and CDR2 (germline): LGHDT, YNNKEL (reference sequence). CDR3 size: 14 residues. CDR3 sequence (DNA): TGTGCCAGCAGCCAAGGGGGCTCCAACACTGAAGCTTTCTTT. Residues: CASSQGGSNTEAFF.

The chain carries TRBV28 and TRBJ2-7, with TRBD1 matching over 7 bases. The germline gives CDR1 MDHEN, CDR2 SYDVKM. The junction had 9 bases not matched to a gene; V was cut back by 5 bases and J by 2 bases. There are 15 residues in the CDR3. In DNA form, the CDR3 reads TGTGCCAGCAGTGAACGACAGGGAGTAACCTACGAGCAGTACTTC. This gives the protein CASSERQGVTYEQYF.